These 23 T cell receptor beta chains share one sample of origin, sequenced in a study of blood T cell repertoires in COVID-19. Sequenced by immunoSEQ multiplex PCR; TCRdb stores in-frame clones only, minus some. This table has 15,000 to 20,000 clones, about nine tenths appearing once. Sequenced material: peripheral blood. These receptors were collected from a human donor in a cohort sampled during active COVID-19.

V gene TRBV9 combines with J gene TRBJ2-1; a possible D gene is TRBD2 (6 bases). V gave up 0 bases and J gave up 5 bases, with 12 bases separating them. Germline-derived CDR1 and CDR2 are SGDLS and YYNGEE. The CDR3 totals 15 residues. Here the CDR3 DNA reads TGTGCCAGCAGCGTAGCCGGCGGGGTCAACAATGAGCAGTTCTTC. Amino acids: CASSVAGGVNNEQFF.

The rearrangement joins TRBV11-2 to TRBJ2-7; 7 positions agree with TRBD1. V shed 10 bases and J 3 bases; nucleotides not matched to a gene: 6. This CDR3 is built from 12 residues. Germline V lookup: CDR1 SGHAT, CDR2 FQNNGV. CDR3 protein: CATEGALYEQYF. CDR3 in DNA: TGTGCCACAGAGGGGGCCCTCTACGAGCAGTACTTC. Drawing the rest from reference TRBV11-2 and TRBJ2-7, the complete variable domain is EAGVAQSPRYKIIEKRQSVAFWCNPISGHATLYWYQQILGQGPKLLIQFQNNGVVDDSQLPKDRFSAERLKGVDSTLKIQPAKLEDSAVYLCATEGALYEQYFGPGTRLTVT.

The rearrangement links TRBV5-1 to TRBJ2-5, with 10 bases identical to TRBD2. The CDR3 contains 15 residues. V was pared by 5 bases and J by 2 bases, with 6 bases of the junction left unmatched. Germline V CDR1 and CDR2: SGHRS, YFSETQ. In DNA form, the CDR3 reads TGCGCCAGCAGAGGTAGCGGGGGGCGGCAAGAGACCCAGTACTTC. Its translation is CASRGSGGRQETQYF.

The chain combines TRBV30 with TRBJ2-3; D unclear. The CDR3 loop spans 12 amino acids. Germline CDR1 is GTSNPN and CDR2 is SVGIG (reference sequence). Trimming removed 3 bases from V and 5 bases from J, with 9 bases in between. The CDR3 is CAWSAGGDTQYF. The CDR3, as DNA: TGTGCCTGGAGCGCAGGTGGAGATACGCAGTATTTT.

The rearrangement uses TRBV29-1 and TRBJ1-1; the match to TRBD1 covers 12 bases. Trimming removed 7 bases from V and 6 bases from J; junction bases left unmatched: 9. Germline loops: CDR1 SQVTM, CDR2 ANQGSEA. The CDR3 contains 14 residues. CDR3 in DNA: TGCAGCGAGCTAACCCGGGACAGGGGGCCTGAAGCTTTCTTT. Its protein product is CSELTRDRGPEAFF.

The chain employs TRBV12-3 or TRBV12-4 and TRBJ1-2; TRBD1 matches 7 bases. The CDR3 sequence is 12 residues long. The V gene end was trimmed by 8 bases and the J gene end by 8 bases; junction bases not matched to a gene: 8. As DNA, the CDR3 is TGTGCCAGCTCCAGGTGGGACAGCGGCTACACCTTC. Translating it yields CASSRWDSGYTF.

The V gene is TRBV27, the J gene TRBJ2-6; TRBD1 aligns across 7 bases. Germline CDR1 and CDR2: MNHEY and SMNVEV (reference sequence). The CDR3 is made up of 15 amino acids. The ends lost 4 bases at V and 2 bases at J; junction bases unmatched: 2. As DNA, the CDR3 is TGTGCCAGCAGTTACAGGGGCCCTGGGGCCAACGTCCTGACTTTC. Protein: CASSYRGPGANVLTF.

The gene calls are TRBV6-5 and TRBJ2-7, with D possibly TRBD1 on 6 matching bases. V lost 6 bases and J 3 bases, leaving 15 bases between the germline ends. From germline, CDR1 is MNHEY and CDR2 SVGAGI. CDR3 length: 14 residues. CDR3 sequence reads: CASSPTGTHYEQYF. The DNA of the CDR3 is TGTGCCAGCAGCCCAACAGGGACCCACTACGAGCAGTACTTC.

This rearrangement joins TRBV27 to TRBJ1-1; D is unresolved. Deletions cut 8 bases from V and 4 bases from J, with 14 bases between. Germline values: CDR1 MNHEY, CDR2 SMNVEV (reference sequence). The CDR3 has 13 amino acids. This CDR3 is CASGTTAGTEAFF. The CDR3 DNA follows: TGTGCCAGCGGCACAACGGCGGGCACTGAAGCTTTCTTT.

The chain links TRBV6-5 to TRBJ1-1; D gene ambiguous. The CDR3 runs to 14 residues. In germline, CDR1 is MNHEY, CDR2 SVGAGI. V dropped 6 bases and J dropped 1 base, with 12 bases sitting between them. This chain's CDR3 is CASSSRTGNTEAFF. The DNA of the CDR3 is TGTGCCAGCAGCAGTAGAACGGGGAACACTGAAGCTTTCTTT.

The chain employs TRBV27 and TRBJ1-5; TRBD1 matches at 8 bases. Germline values: CDR1 MNHEY, CDR2 SMNVEV (reference sequence). The junction had 3 bases not matched to a gene; V was cut back by 5 bases and J by 3 bases. This CDR3 region has 14 residues. CDR3 sequence reads: CASSLTGDNQPQHF. In nucleotides, the CDR3 is TGTGCCAGCAGTCTGACAGGGGACAATCAGCCCCAGCATTTT.

This chain uses TRBV3-1 (or the pseudogene TRBV3-2) with TRBJ1-2, with TRBD1 matching 10 bases. CDR1 and CDR2 from the germline V gene are LGHDT and YNNKEL (reference sequence). J gave up 6 bases and V 3 bases, and 7 bases lay outside the gene matches. This CDR3 region has 15 residues. CDR3 sequence: CASSHRDRGINGYTF. The CDR3 bases are TGTGCCAGCAGCCACCGGGACAGGGGAATTAATGGCTACACCTTC.

The DNA for the CDR3 is TGTGCCTGGGGGGACAGGGAGCCCCACCCCCTCGCAACTAATGAAAAACTGTTTTTT. It is translated as CAWGDREPHPLATNEKLFF. The chain has TRBV30 and TRBJ1-4; 9 nucleotides line up with TRBD1. Trimming took 5 bases from V and 0 from J; bases not matched to a gene: 16. CDR1 and CDR2 (germline): GTSNPN, SVGIG (reference sequence). This CDR3 is built from 19 residues.

J is TRBJ1-5 and V is TRBV6-5; perhaps TRBD1 as D (6 bases). The CDR3 is 14 amino acids. V lost 0 bases and J 7 bases, leaving 10 bases between the germline ends. Germline V gene sequence: CDR1 MNHEY, CDR2 SVGAGI. The CDR3 DNA is TGTGCCAGCAGTTACTCTAAGACAGGCCAGCCCCAGCATTTT. Encoded protein: CASSYSKTGQPQHF.

V is TRBV11-2 and J is TRBJ2-3, with no clear D. With 1 base removed from V and 5 bases from J, the gap between germline ends came to 4 bases. Germline V gene data show CDR1 as SGHAT and CDR2 as FQNNGV. CDR3 length: 12 amino acids. CDR3 amino acids: CASSLGGDTQYF. The CDR3 nucleotides are TGTGCCAGCAGCTTAGGCGGAGATACGCAGTATTTT. Complete variable domain (other parts from reference TRBV11-2 and TRBJ2-3): EAGVAQSPRYKIIEKRQSVAFWCNPISGHATLYWYQQILGQGPKLLIQFQNNGVVDDSQLPKDRFSAERLKGVDSTLKIQPAKLEDSAVYLCASSLGGDTQYFGPGTRLTVL.

The chain is built from TRBV3-1 (or the pseudogene TRBV3-2) and TRBJ1-4; D is unclear. In germline, CDR1 is LGHDT, CDR2 YNNKEL (reference sequence). Trimming pared 0 bases from V and 8 bases from J, leaving 10 bases between. This CDR3 spans 14 amino acids. The chain's CDR3 is CASSQEATGEKLFF. CDR3 bases: TGTGCCAGCAGCCAAGAGGCAACGGGGGAAAAACTGTTTTTT.

The chain links TRBV5-1 to TRBJ2-6; 8 bases match TRBD2. Germline loops: CDR1 SGHRS, CDR2 YFSETQ. V gave up 0 bases and J gave up 2 bases; unmatched junction bases: 4. This CDR3 is built from 17 residues. The CDR3 region has the DNA TGCGCCAGCAGCTTGGTTGCGGGAGGTGCTGGGGCCAACGTCCTGACTTTC. It codes for CASSLVAGGAGANVLTF.

Notes on this clone: Other DNA sequences in this specimen translate into the identical CDR3. The genes are TRBV2 and TRBJ2-5; 7 bases match TRBD1. The germline CDR1 and CDR2 sequences are SNHLY and FYNNEI. The junction had 3 bases not matched to a gene; V was cut back by 1 base and J by 4 bases. The CDR3 sequence is 14 residues long. CDR3 DNA sequence: TGTGCCAGCAGTGAAGATAGGGGGCGAGAGACCCAGTACTTC. Its translation is CASSEDRGRETQYF.

This sequence joins TRBV11-2 and TRBJ1-2; TRBD1 is a possible D gene (6 bases). The CDR3 is 15 residues long. V lost 4 bases to trimming and J lost 7 bases, with 19 bases between them. Germline V gene data show CDR1 as SGHAT and CDR2 as FQNNGV. The CDR3: CASSSLYRTDLGYTF. CDR3 DNA sequence: TGTGCCAGCAGCTCCCTATATCGGACAGATCTTGGCTACACCTTC. Together with reference TRBV11-2 and TRBJ1-2, the CDR3 gives the full variable domain: EAGVAQSPRYKIIEKRQSVAFWCNPISGHATLYWYQQILGQGPKLLIQFQNNGVVDDSQLPKDRFSAERLKGVDSTLKIQPAKLEDSAVYLCASSSLYRTDLGYTFGSGTRLTVV.

The chain uses TRBV27 and TRBJ2-6; the match to TRBD1 covers 8 bases. Germline V gives CDR1 MNHEY, CDR2 SMNVEV (reference sequence). The CDR3 has 15 residues. Germline trimming cut 5 bases from V and 3 bases from J; bases unmatched to any gene: 3. The CDR3 bases are TGTGCCAGCAGTGCCAGGGGGCTTGGGGCCAACGTCCTGACTTTC. Its protein product is CASSARGLGANVLTF. The full variable domain, its missing parts supplied by reference TRBV27 and TRBJ2-6, is EAQVTQNPRYLITVTGKKLTVTCSQNMNHEYMSWYRQDPGLGLRQIYYSMNVEVTDKGDVPEGYKVSRKEKRNFPLILESPSPNQTSLYFCASSARGLGANVLTFGAGSRLTVL.

The chain employs TRBV27 and TRBJ2-3, with D perhaps matching TRBD2 (5 bases). V lost 0 bases to trimming and J lost 3 bases, with 25 bases between them. Germline V CDR1 and CDR2: MNHEY, SMNVEV (reference sequence). The CDR3 loop spans 20 amino acids. DNA of the CDR3: TGTGCCAGCAGTTTATCGCCTCATAAGCGGTGCCTTCTGTCGACAGATACGCAGTATTTT. As protein: CASSLSPHKRCLLSTDTQYF.

The gene calls are TRBV15 and TRBJ1-5; perhaps TRBD1 as D (6 bases). The CDR3 covers 16 residues. Germline V gene lookup returns CDR1 LNHNV and CDR2 YYDKDF (reference sequence). Between the trimmed V and J ends, which lost 2 bases and 5 bases, there was a span of 16 bases. The CDR3 coding sequence is TGTGCCACCAGCAGATACGGGGGGCGAGTCCATCAGCCCCAGCATTTT. Its protein is CATSRYGGRVHQPQHF.

The V gene is TRBV16, the J gene TRBJ1-2, with 7 nucleotides matching TRBD1. V lost 4 bases, J lost 4 bases, and 6 bases stayed unmatched. Germline loops: CDR1 KGHSY, CDR2 FQNENV. The CDR3 spans 14 residues. The CDR3 DNA is TGTGCCAGCAGCCCGACAGGGTTCACCTATGGCTACACCTTC. Protein sequence: CASSPTGFTYGYTF.